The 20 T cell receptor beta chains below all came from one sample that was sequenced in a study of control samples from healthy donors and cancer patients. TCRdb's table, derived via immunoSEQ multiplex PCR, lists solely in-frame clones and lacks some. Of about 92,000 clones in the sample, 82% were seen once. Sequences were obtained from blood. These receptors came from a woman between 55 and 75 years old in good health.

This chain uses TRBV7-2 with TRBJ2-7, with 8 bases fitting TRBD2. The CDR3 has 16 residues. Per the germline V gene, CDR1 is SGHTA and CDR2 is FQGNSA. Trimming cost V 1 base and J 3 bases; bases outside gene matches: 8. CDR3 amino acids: CASSLGGTSVGYEQYF. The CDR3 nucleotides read TGTGCCAGCAGCTTAGGCGGGACTAGTGTTGGCTACGAGCAGTACTTC.

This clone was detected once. In DNA form, the CDR3 reads TGTGCCAGCAGCTCCCAGCGCCTAGCGGGGGGACTTCTTTCCACAGATACGCAGTATTTT. It codes for CASSSQRLAGGLLSTDTQYF. The J gene is TRBJ2-3, the V gene TRBV7-8; 11 bases fit TRBD2. The CDR3 spans 20 residues. V lost 4 bases and J lost 2; bases outside the gene matches: 17. Germline loops: CDR1 SGHVS, CDR2 FQNEAQ.

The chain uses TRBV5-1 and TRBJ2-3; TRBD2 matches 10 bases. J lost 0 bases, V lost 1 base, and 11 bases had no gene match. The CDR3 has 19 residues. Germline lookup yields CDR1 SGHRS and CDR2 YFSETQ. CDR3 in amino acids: CASSLSKTSGPVSTDTQYF. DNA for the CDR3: TGCGCCAGCAGCTTGTCAAAGACTAGCGGGCCTGTTAGCACAGATACGCAGTATTTT.

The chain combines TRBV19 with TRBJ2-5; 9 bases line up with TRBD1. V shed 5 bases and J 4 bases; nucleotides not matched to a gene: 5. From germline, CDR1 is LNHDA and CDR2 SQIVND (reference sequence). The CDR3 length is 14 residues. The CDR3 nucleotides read TGTGCCAGTAGTCTGGGGACAGGGTTAGAGACCCAGTACTTC. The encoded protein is CASSLGTGLETQYF.

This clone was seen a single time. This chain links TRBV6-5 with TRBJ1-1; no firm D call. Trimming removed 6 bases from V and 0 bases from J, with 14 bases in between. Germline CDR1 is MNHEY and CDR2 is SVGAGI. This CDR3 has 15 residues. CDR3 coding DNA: TGTGCCAGCAGAGCCGGGCCAACTTTGAACACTGAAGCTTTCTTT. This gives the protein CASRAGPTLNTEAFF.

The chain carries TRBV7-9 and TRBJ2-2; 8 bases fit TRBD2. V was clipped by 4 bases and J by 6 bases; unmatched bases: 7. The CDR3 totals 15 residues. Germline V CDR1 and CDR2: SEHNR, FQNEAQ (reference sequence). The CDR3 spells CASSSTGTRPGELFF. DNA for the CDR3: TGTGCCAGCAGCTCTACCGGGACTAGACCCGGGGAGCTGTTTTTT.

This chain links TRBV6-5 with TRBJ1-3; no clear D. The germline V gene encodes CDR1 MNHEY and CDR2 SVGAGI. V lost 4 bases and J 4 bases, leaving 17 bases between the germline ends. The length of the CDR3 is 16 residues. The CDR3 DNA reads TGTGCCAGCAGTTCCGTACCCCCCAACCCGGGAAACACCATATATTTT. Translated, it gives CASSSVPPNPGNTIYF.

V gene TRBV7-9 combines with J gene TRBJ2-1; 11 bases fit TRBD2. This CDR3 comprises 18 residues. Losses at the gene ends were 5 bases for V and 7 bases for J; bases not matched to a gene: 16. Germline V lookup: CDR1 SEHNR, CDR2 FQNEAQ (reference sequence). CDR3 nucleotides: TGTGCCAGCAGCCGAAAGCCGAGACTAGCGGGAAATAAGAATGAGCAGTTCTTC. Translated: CASSRKPRLAGNKNEQFF.

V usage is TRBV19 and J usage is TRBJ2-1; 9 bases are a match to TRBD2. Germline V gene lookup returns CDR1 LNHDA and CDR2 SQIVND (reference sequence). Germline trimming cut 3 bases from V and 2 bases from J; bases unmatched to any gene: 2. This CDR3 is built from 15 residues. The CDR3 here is CASSISSGTYNEQFF. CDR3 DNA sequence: TGTGCCAGTAGTATTTCTAGCGGGACCTACAATGAGCAGTTCTTC.

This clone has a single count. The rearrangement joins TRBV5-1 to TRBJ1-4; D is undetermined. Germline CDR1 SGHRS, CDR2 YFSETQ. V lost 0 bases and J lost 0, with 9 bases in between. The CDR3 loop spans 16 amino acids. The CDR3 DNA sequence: TGCGCCAGCAGCTTGGCTACCGTCCCAACTAATGAAAAACTGTTTTTT. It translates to CASSLATVPTNEKLFF.

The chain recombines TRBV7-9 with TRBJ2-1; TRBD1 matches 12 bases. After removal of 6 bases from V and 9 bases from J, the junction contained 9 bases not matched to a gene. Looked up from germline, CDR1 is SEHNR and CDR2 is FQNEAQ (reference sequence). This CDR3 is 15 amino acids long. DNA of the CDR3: TGTGCCAGCAGGTACGGGGACAGGGGGCCTGGTGAGCAGTTCTTC. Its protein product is CASRYGDRGPGEQFF. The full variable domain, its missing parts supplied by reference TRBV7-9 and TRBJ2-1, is DTGVSQNPRHKITKRGQNVTFRCDPISEHNRLYWYRQTLGQGPEFLTYFQNEAQLEKSRLLSDRFSAERPKGSFSTLEIQRTEQGDSAMYLCASRYGDRGPGEQFFGPGTRLTVL.

The CDR3 loop is CASSLGNTQYF. CDR3 in DNA: TGTGCCAGCAGCTTAGGTAATACGCAGTATTTT. J is TRBJ2-3 and V is TRBV7-2; no clear D gene. The CDR3 contains 11 residues. V was trimmed by 1 base and J by 7 bases, leaving 3 bases between them. CDR1 is SGHTA, CDR2 FQGNSA, per germline.

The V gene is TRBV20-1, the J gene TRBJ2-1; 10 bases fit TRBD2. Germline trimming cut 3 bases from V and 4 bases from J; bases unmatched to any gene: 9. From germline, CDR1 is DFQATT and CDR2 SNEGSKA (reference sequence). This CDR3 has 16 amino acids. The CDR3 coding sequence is TGCAGTGCTAGTAACCTAGCGGGGGAATCATACAATGAGCAGTTCTTC. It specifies CSASNLAGESYNEQFF.

This chain's CDR3 is CASTRGGTYEQYF. CDR3 in DNA: TGTGCCAGCACCCGAGGTGGGACCTACGAGCAGTACTTC. This rearrangement joins TRBV6-5 to TRBJ2-7; D call uncertain. V lost 7 bases, J lost 2 bases, and 12 bases lay in between. The CDR3 spans 13 residues. The germline CDR1 and CDR2 sequences are MNHEY and SVGAGI.

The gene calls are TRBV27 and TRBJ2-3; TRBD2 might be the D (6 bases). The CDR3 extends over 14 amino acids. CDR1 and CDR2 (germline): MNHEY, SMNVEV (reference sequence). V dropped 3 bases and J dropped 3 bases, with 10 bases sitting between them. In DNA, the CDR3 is TGTGCCAGCAGTTTGACTAGACGGACAGATACGCAGTATTTT. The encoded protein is CASSLTRRTDTQYF.

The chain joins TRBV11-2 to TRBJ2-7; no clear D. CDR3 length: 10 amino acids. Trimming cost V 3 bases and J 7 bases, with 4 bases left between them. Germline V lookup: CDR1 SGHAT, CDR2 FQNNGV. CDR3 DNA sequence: TGTGCCAGCAGCTTGATGGAGCAGTACTTC. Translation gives CASSLMEQYF. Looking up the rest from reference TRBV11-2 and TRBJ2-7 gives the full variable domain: EAGVAQSPRYKIIEKRQSVAFWCNPISGHATLYWYQQILGQGPKLLIQFQNNGVVDDSQLPKDRFSAERLKGVDSTLKIQPAKLEDSAVYLCASSLMEQYFGPGTRLTVT.

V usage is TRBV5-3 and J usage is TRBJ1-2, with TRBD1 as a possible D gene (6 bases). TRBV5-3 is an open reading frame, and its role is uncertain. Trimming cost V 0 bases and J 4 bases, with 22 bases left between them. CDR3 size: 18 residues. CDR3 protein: CARSLGGHTIPLTYGYTF. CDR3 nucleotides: TGTGCCAGAAGCTTGGGGGGACACACGATACCACTAACCTATGGCTACACCTTC.

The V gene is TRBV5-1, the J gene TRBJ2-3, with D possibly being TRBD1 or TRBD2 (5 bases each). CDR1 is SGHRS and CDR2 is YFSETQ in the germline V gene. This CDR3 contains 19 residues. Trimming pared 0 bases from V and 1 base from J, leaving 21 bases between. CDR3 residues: CASSLARGADKLGTDTQYF. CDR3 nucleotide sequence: TGCGCCAGCAGCTTGGCCCGGGGAGCGGACAAATTGGGCACAGATACGCAGTATTTT.

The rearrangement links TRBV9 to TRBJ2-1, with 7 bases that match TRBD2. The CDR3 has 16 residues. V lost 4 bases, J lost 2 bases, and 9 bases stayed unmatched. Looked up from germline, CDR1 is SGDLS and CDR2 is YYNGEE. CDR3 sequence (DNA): TGTGCCAGCAGCACACAGATCACTAGCGCCTACAATGAGCAGTTCTTC. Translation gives CASSTQITSAYNEQFF.

CDR3 in DNA: TGTGCCAGCAGCGTCATGAGCACAGATACGCAGTATTTT. It is translated as CASSVMSTDTQYF. This rearrangement joins TRBV9 to TRBJ2-3; unclear D gene. The CDR3 is 13 residues long. Looked up from germline, CDR1 is SGDLS and CDR2 is YYNGEE. The ends were cut back, 2 bases at V and 0 bases at J, with 4 bases in the middle.